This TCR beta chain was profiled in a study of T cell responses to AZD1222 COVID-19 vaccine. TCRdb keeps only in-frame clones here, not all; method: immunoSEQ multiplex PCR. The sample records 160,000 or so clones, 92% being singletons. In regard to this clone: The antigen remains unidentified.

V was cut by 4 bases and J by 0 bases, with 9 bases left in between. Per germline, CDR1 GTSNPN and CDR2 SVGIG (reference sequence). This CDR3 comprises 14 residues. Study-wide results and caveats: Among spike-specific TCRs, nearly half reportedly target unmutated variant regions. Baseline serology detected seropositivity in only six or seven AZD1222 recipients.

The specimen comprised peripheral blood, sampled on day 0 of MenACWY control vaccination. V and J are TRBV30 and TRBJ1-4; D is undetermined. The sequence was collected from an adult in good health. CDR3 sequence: CAWKRSATNEKLFF. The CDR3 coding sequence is TGTGCCTGGAAACGTTCAGCAACTAATGAAAAACTGTTTTTT.